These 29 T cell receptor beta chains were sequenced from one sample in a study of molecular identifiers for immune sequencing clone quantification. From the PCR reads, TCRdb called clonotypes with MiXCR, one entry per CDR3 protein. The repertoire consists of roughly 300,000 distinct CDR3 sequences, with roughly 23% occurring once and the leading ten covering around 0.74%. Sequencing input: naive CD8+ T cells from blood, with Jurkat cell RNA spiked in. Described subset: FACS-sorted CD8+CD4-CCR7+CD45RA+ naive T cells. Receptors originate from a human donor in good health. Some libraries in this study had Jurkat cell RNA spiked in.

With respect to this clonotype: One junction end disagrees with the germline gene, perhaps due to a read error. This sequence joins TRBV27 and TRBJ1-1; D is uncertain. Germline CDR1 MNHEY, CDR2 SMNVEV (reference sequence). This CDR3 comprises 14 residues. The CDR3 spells CASGPTFLGTEAVF. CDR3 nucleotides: TGTGCCAGCGGGCCGACTTTCCTGGGCACTGAAGCTGTCTTT.

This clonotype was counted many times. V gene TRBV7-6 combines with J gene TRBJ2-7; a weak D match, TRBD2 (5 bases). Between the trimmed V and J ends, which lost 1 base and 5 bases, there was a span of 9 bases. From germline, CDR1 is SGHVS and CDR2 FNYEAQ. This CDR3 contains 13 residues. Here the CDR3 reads CASSLEPGDEQYF. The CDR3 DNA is TGTGCCAGCAGCTTAGAACCCGGGGACGAGCAGTACTTC.

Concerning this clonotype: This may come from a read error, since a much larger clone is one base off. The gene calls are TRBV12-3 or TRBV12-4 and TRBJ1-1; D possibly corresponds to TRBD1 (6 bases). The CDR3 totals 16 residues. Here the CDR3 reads CASSPAGGVRFTEASF. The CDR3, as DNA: TGTGCCAGCAGCCCCGCGGGGGGCGTAAGGTTCACTGAAGCTTCCTTT.

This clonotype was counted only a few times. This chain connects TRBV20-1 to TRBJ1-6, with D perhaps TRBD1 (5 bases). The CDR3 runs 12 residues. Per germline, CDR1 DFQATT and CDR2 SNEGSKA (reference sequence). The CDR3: CRASGLNSPLHF. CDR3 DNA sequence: TGCAGGGCGTCGGGGCTTAATTCACCCCTCCACTTT.

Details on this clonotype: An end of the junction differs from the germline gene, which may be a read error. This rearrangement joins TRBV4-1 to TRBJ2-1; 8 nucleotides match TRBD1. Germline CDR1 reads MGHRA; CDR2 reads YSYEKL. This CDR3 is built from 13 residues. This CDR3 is CARSQDRGNEQFF. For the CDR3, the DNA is TGCGCCCGCAGCCAAGACAGGGGTAATGAGCAGTTCTTC.

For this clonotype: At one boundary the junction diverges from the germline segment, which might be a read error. Written as DNA, the CDR3 is TGTGCCAGCAAGACAGGTGACTATAGCAATCAGCCCCCGCATTTT. Translated, it gives CASKTGDYSNQPPHF. This sequence joins TRBV6-6 and TRBJ1-5, with D perhaps TRBD1 (6 bases). CDR3 length: 15 residues. CDR1 is MNHNY and CDR2 is SVGAGI in the germline V gene (reference sequence).

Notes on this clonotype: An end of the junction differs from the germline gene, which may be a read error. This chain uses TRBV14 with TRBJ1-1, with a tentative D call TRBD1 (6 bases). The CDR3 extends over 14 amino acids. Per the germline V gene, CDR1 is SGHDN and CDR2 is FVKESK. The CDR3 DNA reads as TGTGCCAGCAGCCGCACAGGGTTAGGCACTGAAGCTCTCTTT. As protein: CASSRTGLGTEALF.

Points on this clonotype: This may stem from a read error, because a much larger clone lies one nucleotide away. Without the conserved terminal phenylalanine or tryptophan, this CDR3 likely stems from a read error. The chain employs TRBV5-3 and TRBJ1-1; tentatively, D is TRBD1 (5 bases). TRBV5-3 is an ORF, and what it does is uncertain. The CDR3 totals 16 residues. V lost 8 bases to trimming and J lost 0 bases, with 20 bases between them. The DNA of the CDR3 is TGTGCCAGCAGTAACAACGGTGGGGGTTTGAACACTGAAGCTTTCCTT. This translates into CASSNNGGGLNTEAFL.

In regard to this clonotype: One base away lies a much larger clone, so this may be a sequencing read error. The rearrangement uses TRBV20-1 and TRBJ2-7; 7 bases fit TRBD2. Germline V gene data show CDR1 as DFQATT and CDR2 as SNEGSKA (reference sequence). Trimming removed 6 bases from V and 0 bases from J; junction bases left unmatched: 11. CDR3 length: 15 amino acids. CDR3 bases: TGCAGTGCCAAAGCCACAACTAGCGTCTCCTACGAGCAGTACTTC. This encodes CSAKATTSVSYEQYF.

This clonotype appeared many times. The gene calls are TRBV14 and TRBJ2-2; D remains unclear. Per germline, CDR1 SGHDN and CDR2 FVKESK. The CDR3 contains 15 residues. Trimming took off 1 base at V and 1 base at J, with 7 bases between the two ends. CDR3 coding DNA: TGTGCCAGCAGCCAAGCATTGGGGAACACCGGGGAGCTGTTTTTT. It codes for CASSQALGNTGELFF.

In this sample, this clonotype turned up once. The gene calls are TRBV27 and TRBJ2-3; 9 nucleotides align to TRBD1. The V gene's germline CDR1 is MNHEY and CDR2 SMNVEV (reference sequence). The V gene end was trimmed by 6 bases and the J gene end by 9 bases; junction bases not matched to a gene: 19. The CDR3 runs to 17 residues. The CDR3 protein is CASSPNHRGTGFGTQYF. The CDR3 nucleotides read TGTGCCAGCAGCCCGAATCATAGGGGGACAGGGTTTGGCACGCAGTATTTT.

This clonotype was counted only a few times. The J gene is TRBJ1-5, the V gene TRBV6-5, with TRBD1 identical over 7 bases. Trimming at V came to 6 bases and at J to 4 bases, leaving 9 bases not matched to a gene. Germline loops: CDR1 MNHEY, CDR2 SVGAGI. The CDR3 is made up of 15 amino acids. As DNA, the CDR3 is TGTGCCAGCAGGAGTGGGACAGCTCCTAATCAGCCCCAGCATTTT. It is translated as CASRSGTAPNQPQHF.

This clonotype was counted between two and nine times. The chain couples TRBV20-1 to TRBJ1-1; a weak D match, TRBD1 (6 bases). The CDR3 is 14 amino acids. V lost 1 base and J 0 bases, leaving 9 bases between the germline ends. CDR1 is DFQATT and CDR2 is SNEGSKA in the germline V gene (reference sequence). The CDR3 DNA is TGCAGTGCTAGAGGGGACACCATGAACACTGAAGCTTTCTTT. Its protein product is CSARGDTMNTEAFF.

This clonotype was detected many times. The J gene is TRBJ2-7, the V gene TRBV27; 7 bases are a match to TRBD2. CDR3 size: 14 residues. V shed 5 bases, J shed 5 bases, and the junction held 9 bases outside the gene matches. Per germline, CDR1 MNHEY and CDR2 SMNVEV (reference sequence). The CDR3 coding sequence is TGTGCCAGCAGTCCTCGCAGCGGGGCGAACGAGCAGTACTTC. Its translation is CASSPRSGANEQYF.

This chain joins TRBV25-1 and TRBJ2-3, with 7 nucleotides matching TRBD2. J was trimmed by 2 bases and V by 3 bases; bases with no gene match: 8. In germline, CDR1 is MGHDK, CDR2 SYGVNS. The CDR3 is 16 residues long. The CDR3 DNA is TGTGCCAGCAGTGAGGATAGCGGGCGGACCACAGATACGCAGTATTTT. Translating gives CASSEDSGRTTDTQYF.

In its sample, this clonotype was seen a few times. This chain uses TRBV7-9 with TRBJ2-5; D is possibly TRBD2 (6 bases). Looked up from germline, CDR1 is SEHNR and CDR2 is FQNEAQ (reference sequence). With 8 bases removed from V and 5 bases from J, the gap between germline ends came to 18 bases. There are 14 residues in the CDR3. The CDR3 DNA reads TGTGCCAGCTCCCCGGACCCGGGACTGGAGACCCAGTACTTC. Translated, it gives CASSPDPGLETQYF.

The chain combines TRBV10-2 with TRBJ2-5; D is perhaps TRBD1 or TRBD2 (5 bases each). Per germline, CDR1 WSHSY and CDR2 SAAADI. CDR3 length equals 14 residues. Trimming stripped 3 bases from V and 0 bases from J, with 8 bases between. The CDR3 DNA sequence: TGCGCCAGCAGTGAATGGGGGTACCAAGAGACCCAGTACTTC. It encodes CASSEWGYQETQYF.

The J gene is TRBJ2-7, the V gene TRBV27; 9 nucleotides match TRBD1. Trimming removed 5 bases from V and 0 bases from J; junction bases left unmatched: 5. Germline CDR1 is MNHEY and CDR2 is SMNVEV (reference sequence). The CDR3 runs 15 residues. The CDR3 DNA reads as TGTGCCAGCAGTGAAACGGGACAGGGCTCCTACGAGCAGTACTTC. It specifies CASSETGQGSYEQYF.

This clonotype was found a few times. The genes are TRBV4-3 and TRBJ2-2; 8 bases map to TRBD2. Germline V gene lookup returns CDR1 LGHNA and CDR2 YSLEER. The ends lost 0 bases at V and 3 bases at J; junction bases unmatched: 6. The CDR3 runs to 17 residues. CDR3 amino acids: CASSQEVAGTDTGELFF. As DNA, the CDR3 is TGCGCCAGCAGCCAAGAGGTAGCGGGGACCGACACCGGGGAGCTGTTTTTT.

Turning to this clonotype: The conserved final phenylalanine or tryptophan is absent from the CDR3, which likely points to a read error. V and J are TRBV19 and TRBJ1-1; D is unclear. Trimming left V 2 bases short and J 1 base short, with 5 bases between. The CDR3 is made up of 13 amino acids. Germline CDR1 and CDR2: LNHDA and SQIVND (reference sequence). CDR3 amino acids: CASSIIENTEAFL. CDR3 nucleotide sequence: TGTGCCAGTAGTATAATAGAGAACACTGAAGCTTTCTTA.

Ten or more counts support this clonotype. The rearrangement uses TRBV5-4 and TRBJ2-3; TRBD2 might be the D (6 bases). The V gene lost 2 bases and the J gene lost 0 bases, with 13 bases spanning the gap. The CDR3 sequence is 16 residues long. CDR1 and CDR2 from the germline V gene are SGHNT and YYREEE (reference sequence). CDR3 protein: CASSFKRGDSTDTQYF. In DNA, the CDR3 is TGTGCCAGCAGCTTTAAGCGCGGGGATAGCACAGATACGCAGTATTTT.

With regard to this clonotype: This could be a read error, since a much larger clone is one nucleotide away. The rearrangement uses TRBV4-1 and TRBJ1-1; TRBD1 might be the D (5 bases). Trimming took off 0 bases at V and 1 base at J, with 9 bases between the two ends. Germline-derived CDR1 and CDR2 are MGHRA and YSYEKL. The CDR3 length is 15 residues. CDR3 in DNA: TGCGCCAGCAGCCAAGACCACAGGACGAACACTGAAGCTTTCTTT. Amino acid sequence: CASSQDHRTNTEAFF.

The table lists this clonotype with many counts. CDR3 amino acids: CASSFSLQSGVSTEAFF. CDR3 bases: TGCGCCAGCAGCTTTTCACTTCAATCAGGGGTTAGCACTGAAGCTTTCTTT. This rearrangement joins TRBV5-1 to TRBJ1-1, with D tentatively TRBD1 (6 bases). CDR1 SGHRS and CDR2 YFSETQ come from the germline V gene. The CDR3 is 17 residues long. V gave up 2 bases and J gave up 4 bases, with 21 bases separating them.

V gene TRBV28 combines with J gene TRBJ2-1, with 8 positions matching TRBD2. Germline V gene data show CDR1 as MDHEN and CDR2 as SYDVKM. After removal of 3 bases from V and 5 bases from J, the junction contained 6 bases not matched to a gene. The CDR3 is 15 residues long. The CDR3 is CASSFSIAGNNEQFF. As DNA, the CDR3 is TGTGCCAGCAGTTTTTCGATAGCGGGGAACAATGAGCAGTTCTTC.

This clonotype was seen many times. CDR3 DNA: TGCAGTGCTACTAGCGGGGGTTACGAGCAGTACTTC. Its protein product is CSATSGGYEQYF. The chain couples TRBV20-1 to TRBJ2-7; TRBD2 agrees at 10 bases. Germline trimming cut 4 bases from V and 4 bases from J; bases unmatched to any gene: 1. Germline CDR1 and CDR2: DFQATT and SNEGSKA (reference sequence). This CDR3 region has 12 residues.

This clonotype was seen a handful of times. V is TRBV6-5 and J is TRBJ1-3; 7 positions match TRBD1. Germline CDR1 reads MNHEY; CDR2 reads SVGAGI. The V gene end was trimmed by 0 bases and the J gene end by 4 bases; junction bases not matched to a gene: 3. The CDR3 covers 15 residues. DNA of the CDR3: TGTGCCAGCAGTTACTCGACAGGGCCCGGAAACACCATATATTTT. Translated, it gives CASSYSTGPGNTIYF.

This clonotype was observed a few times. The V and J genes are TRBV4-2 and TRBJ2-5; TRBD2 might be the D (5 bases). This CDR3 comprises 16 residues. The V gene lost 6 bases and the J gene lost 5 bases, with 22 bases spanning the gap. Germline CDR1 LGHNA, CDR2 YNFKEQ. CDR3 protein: CASSPTSPKPGETQYF. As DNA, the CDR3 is TGTGCCAGCAGTCCCACCAGCCCCAAACCGGGGGAGACCCAGTACTTC.

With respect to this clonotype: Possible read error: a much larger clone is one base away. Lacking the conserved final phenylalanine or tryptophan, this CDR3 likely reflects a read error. CDR3: CASSLPDRVDTDTQYY. In DNA, the CDR3 is TGTGCCAGCAGCTTACCCGACAGGGTTGACACAGATACGCAGTATTAT. The chain has TRBV7-9 and TRBJ2-3; 7 positions agree with TRBD1. Germline trimming cut 2 bases from V and 2 bases from J; bases unmatched to any gene: 7. This CDR3 comprises 16 residues. CDR1 and CDR2 from the germline V gene are SEHNR and FQNEAQ (reference sequence).

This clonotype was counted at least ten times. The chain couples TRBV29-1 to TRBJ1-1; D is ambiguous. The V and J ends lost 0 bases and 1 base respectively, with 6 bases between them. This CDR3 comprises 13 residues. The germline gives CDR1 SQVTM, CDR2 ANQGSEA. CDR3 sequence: CSVEDQGNTEAFF. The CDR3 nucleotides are TGCAGCGTTGAAGATCAAGGGAACACTGAAGCTTTCTTT. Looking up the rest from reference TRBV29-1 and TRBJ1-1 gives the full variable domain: SAVISQKPSRDICQRGTSLTIQCQVDSQVTMMFWYRQQPGQSLTLIATANQGSEATYESGFVIDKFPISRPNLTFSTLTVSNMSPEDSSIYLCSVEDQGNTEAFFGQGTRLTVV.